The 32 T cell receptor beta chains listed next were all sequenced from one sample in a study of blood T cell repertoires in COVID-19. Sequenced by immunoSEQ multiplex PCR; TCRdb stores in-frame clones only, minus some. The repertoire consists of 200,000 to 300,000 clones, with 86% occurring once and the leading ten covering approximately 6%. The source material was peripheral blood. These TCRs come from a woman of 80 years or more with COVID-19, enrolled during active disease.

The gene calls are TRBV28 and TRBJ1-5; tentatively, D is TRBD1 (5 bases). The CDR3 loop spans 16 amino acids. The germline gives CDR1 MDHEN, CDR2 SYDVKM. Trimming cost V 3 bases and J 0 bases, with 12 bases left between them. The CDR3 region is CASSLGPRDSNQPQHF. CDR3 nucleotide sequence: TGTGCCAGCAGTTTGGGACCGCGGGATAGCAATCAGCCCCAGCATTTT.

The V call is TRBV29-1, the J call TRBJ2-5, with D possibly matching TRBD1 (5 bases). V was shortened by 4 bases and J by 1 base, with 7 bases between the two germline ends. The CDR3 is 12 amino acids. The germline CDR1 and CDR2 sequences are SQVTM and ANQGSEA. CDR3 nucleotide sequence: TGCAGCGTTGGACAGCTCCAAGAGACCCAGTACTTC. Protein sequence: CSVGQLQETQYF.

V usage is TRBV5-1 and J usage is TRBJ1-6; 8 nucleotides align to TRBD1. With 5 bases clipped from V and 7 bases from J, the junction kept 5 bases outside the gene matches. Germline V gene lookup returns CDR1 SGHRS and CDR2 YFSETQ. The CDR3 sequence is 14 residues long. The CDR3 DNA is TGCGCCAGCAGAGAGGACAGGGACAATTCACCCCTCCACTTT. Protein: CASREDRDNSPLHF.

V gene TRBV2 combines with J gene TRBJ1-2, with no clear D. The CDR3 extends over 14 amino acids. Trimming left V 7 bases short and J 0 bases short, with 12 bases between. Germline V lookup: CDR1 SNHLY, CDR2 FYNNEI. The CDR3 sequence: CASNSDIANYGYTF. The CDR3 DNA sequence: TGTGCCAGCAACTCTGACATAGCTAACTATGGCTACACCTTC.

This chain links TRBV5-4 with TRBJ2-1, with unresolved D. V dropped 0 bases and J dropped 4 bases, with 8 bases sitting between them. This CDR3 has 14 amino acids. Germline V gene sequence: CDR1 SGHNT, CDR2 YYREEE (reference sequence). CDR3 amino acids: CASSLVGKYNEQFF. The CDR3 nucleotides are TGTGCCAGCAGCTTGGTCGGTAAATACAATGAGCAGTTCTTC.

This clone was recorded a few times. This chain joins TRBV9 and TRBJ2-2, with 7 bases identical to TRBD2. Germline V lookup: CDR1 SGDLS, CDR2 YYNGEE. The CDR3 extends over 18 amino acids. V trimming: 4 bases; J trimming: 2 bases; junction bases outside the gene matches: 14. CDR3 residues: CASSPQGRASGNTGELFF. The CDR3 DNA follows: TGTGCCAGCAGCCCCCAAGGAAGGGCTAGCGGAAACACCGGGGAGCTGTTTTTT.

The CDR3 loop is CASSPPTGNYGYTF. Here the CDR3 DNA reads TGTGCCAGCAGCCCACCGACAGGTAACTATGGCTACACCTTC. V usage is TRBV4-2 and J usage is TRBJ1-2; a weak D match, TRBD1 (6 bases). CDR1 is LGHNA, CDR2 YNFKEQ, per germline. The CDR3 runs to 14 residues. Trimming cost V 4 bases and J 1 base, with 10 bases left between them.

This rearrangement joins TRBV7-8 to TRBJ2-2; a possible D gene is TRBD2 (5 bases). The V gene's germline CDR1 is SGHVS and CDR2 FQNEAQ. CDR3 length equals 13 residues. V lost 3 bases and J lost 7, with 9 bases in between. In DNA, the CDR3 is TGTGCCAGCAGCTTCTCCCGGGGCGGGGAGCTGTTTTTT. Protein: CASSFSRGGELFF.

The CDR3 region is CASSGAGHKETQYF. CDR3 DNA sequence: TGTGCCAGTAGTGGAGCGGGGCACAAAGAGACCCAGTACTTC. The V and J genes are TRBV19 and TRBJ2-5; TRBD2 aligns across 7 bases. Germline-derived CDR1 and CDR2 are LNHDA and SQIVND (reference sequence). There are 14 residues in the CDR3. The junction had 6 bases not matched to a gene; V was cut back by 5 bases and J by 3 bases. The full variable domain, rest sourced from reference TRBV19 and TRBJ2-5, is DGGITQSPKYLFRKEGQNVTLSCEQNLNHDAMYWYRQDPGQGLRLIYYSQIVNDFQKGDIAEGYSVSREKKESFPLTVTSAQKNPTAFYLCASSGAGHKETQYFGPGTRLLVL.

The V and J genes are TRBV7-2 and TRBJ2-3, with D possibly matching TRBD2 (5 bases). Germline loops: CDR1 SGHTA, CDR2 FQGNSA. The CDR3 extends over 16 amino acids. Trimming pared 5 bases from V and 4 bases from J, leaving 19 bases between. CDR3 bases: TGTGCCAGCAGCCCCGGGGTCCGAGGTACGGCAGATACGCAGTATTTT. Translating it yields CASSPGVRGTADTQYF.

J is TRBJ2-2 and V is TRBV2, with a weak D call TRBD1 (6 bases). CDR1 is SNHLY and CDR2 is FYNNEI in the germline V gene. Trimming removed 4 bases at V and 5 bases at J, with 8 bases between. This CDR3 spans 13 amino acids. CDR3 DNA: TGTGCCAGCAGTGGGACAGCAACCGGGGAGCTGTTTTTT. This translates into CASSGTATGELFF.

Written as DNA, the CDR3 is TGTGCCAGCAGCTCCCTCCGCCGGGGCTACACCTTC. Translating it yields CASSSLRRGYTF. The J gene is TRBJ1-2, the V gene TRBV7-8; D ambiguous. The length of the CDR3 is 12 residues. V lost 4 bases, J lost 8 bases, and 11 bases lay in between. Germline V gene sequence: CDR1 SGHVS, CDR2 FQNEAQ.

V is TRBV5-1 and J is TRBJ2-5, with TRBD2 matching 8 bases. This CDR3 spans 17 amino acids. Germline CDR1 SGHRS, CDR2 YFSETQ. V dropped 4 bases and J dropped 3; count of bases not matched to a gene: 14. CDR3: CASSPPAGAGAEETQYF. The CDR3 bases are TGCGCCAGCAGCCCTCCCGCCGGAGCGGGGGCTGAAGAGACCCAGTACTTC.

The chain joins TRBV3-1 (or the pseudogene TRBV3-2) to TRBJ1-1; D gene unclear. The CDR3 extends over 12 amino acids. Deletions cut 10 bases from V and 3 bases from J, with 12 bases between. CDR1 LGHDT and CDR2 YNNKEL come from the germline V gene (reference sequence). The CDR3 region is CATTDIDTEAFF. The CDR3 DNA follows: TGTGCCACCACAGATATTGACACTGAAGCTTTCTTT.

This clone occurred once. The chain combines TRBV5-5 with TRBJ2-2; 9 nucleotides match TRBD1. Germline V lookup: CDR1 SGHKS, CDR2 YYEKEE (reference sequence). The CDR3 spans 16 residues. Trimming cost V 2 bases and J 7 bases; bases outside gene matches: 9. CDR3 protein: CASSFDRGSLGGELFF. The DNA of the CDR3 is TGTGCCAGCAGCTTTGACAGGGGGTCCCTTGGCGGGGAGCTGTTTTTT.

The chain uses TRBV19 and TRBJ1-4, with 7 bases lining up with TRBD1. With 9 bases clipped from V and 7 bases from J, the junction kept 11 bases outside the gene matches. Germline V gene data show CDR1 as LNHDA and CDR2 as SQIVND (reference sequence). The CDR3 runs 14 residues. In DNA form, the CDR3 reads TGTGCCAGCGGGGAAAGGGGGCCCAGTGAAAAACTGTTTTTT. Its translation is CASGERGPSEKLFF.

The sample holds one count of this clone. The chain joins TRBV10-3 to TRBJ1-6; D is possibly TRBD1 (6 bases). The V end was cut by 3 bases, the J end by 9 bases, with 15 bases between. This CDR3 comprises 15 residues. Germline V lookup: CDR1 ENHRY, CDR2 SYGVKD. CDR3 residues: CAISDQGREVSPLHF. The CDR3, as DNA: TGTGCCATCAGTGATCAGGGGAGAGAGGTTTCACCCCTCCACTTT.

This chain uses TRBV28 with TRBJ1-1, with D possibly TRBD1 on 6 matching bases. This CDR3 contains 15 residues. The ends were cut back, 4 bases at V and 0 bases at J, with 12 bases in the middle. The germline gives CDR1 MDHEN, CDR2 SYDVKM. Here the CDR3 reads CASSSGQKLNTEAFF. Written as DNA, the CDR3 is TGTGCCAGCAGTTCAGGACAGAAACTGAACACTGAAGCTTTCTTT.

Only one count was recorded for this clone. The genes are TRBV7-9 and TRBJ1-6; D possibly corresponds to TRBD1 (5 bases). Looked up from germline, CDR1 is SEHNR and CDR2 is FQNEAQ (reference sequence). The V end was cut by 5 bases, the J end by 11 bases, with 22 bases between. CDR3 length equals 16 residues. The DNA of the CDR3 is TGTGCCAGCAGCACCCGGGGGACCTCCGCGACGCCACCCCTCCACTTT. Translation gives CASSTRGTSATPPLHF.

The V and J genes are TRBV5-6 and TRBJ1-3, with 7 nucleotides matching TRBD1. Germline trimming cut 4 bases from V and 9 bases from J; bases unmatched to any gene: 7. The CDR3 covers 13 residues. Germline V lookup: CDR1 SGHDT, CDR2 YYEEEE. The CDR3 DNA is TGTGCCAGCAGCGGAACAGGGGTGGGCACCATATATTTT. Translating gives CASSGTGVGTIYF.

This chain joins TRBV7-9 and TRBJ2-7; 10 bases agree with TRBD2. Unmatched junction bases numbered 7, after V lost 5 bases and J lost 6 bases. CDR1 and CDR2 (germline): SEHNR, FQNEAQ (reference sequence). This CDR3 contains 14 residues. CDR3 nucleotide sequence: TGTGCCAGCAGCGCGCTAGCGGGGGCCGTCGAGCAGTACTTC. It is translated as CASSALAGAVEQYF.

This clone has just one count. The chain uses TRBV2 and TRBJ2-3, with a possible D match to TRBD2 (7 bases). Trimming stripped 7 bases from V and 7 bases from J, with 18 bases between. This CDR3 contains 14 residues. The germline gives CDR1 SNHLY, CDR2 FYNNEI. CDR3 sequence (DNA): TGTGCCAGCATATGGGGGGGGGCGGTATATACGCAGTATTTT. Encoded protein: CASIWGGAVYTQYF.

V is TRBV5-4 and J is TRBJ1-2; 7 nucleotides agree with TRBD1. The CDR3 is made up of 13 amino acids. Trimming cost V 1 base and J 8 bases; bases outside gene matches: 5. CDR1 is SGHNT and CDR2 is YYREEE in the germline V gene (reference sequence). The CDR3 sequence: CASSLTQGSGYTF. As DNA, the CDR3 is TGTGCCAGCAGCTTGACACAGGGGTCGGGCTACACCTTC.

The rearrangement uses TRBV19 and TRBJ1-2; D remains ambiguous. This CDR3 has 12 amino acids. V lost 6 bases and J lost 7, with 12 bases in between. Germline V lookup: CDR1 LNHDA, CDR2 SQIVND (reference sequence). The DNA for the CDR3 is TGTGCCAGTAGGCGGGAGAACGGTGGCTACACCTTC. Translating gives CASRRENGGYTF.

V usage is TRBV5-4 and J usage is TRBJ2-5, with 12 bases identical to TRBD2. The CDR3 extends over 14 amino acids. Germline V gene lookup returns CDR1 SGHNT and CDR2 YYREEE (reference sequence). Trimming at V came to 7 bases and at J to 7 bases, leaving 8 bases not matched to a gene. The CDR3 reads CASGSTSGGLTQYF. CDR3 bases: TGTGCCAGCGGATCCACTAGCGGGGGGTTGACCCAGTACTTC.

The CDR3 region is CASSRTAGTGAYEQYF. As DNA, the CDR3 is TGTGCCAGCAGCCGTACTGCCGGGACAGGGGCCTACGAGCAGTACTTC. The rearrangement uses TRBV11-2 and TRBJ2-7; 10 nucleotides align to TRBD1. CDR1 is SGHAT, CDR2 FQNNGV, per germline. The CDR3 runs 16 residues. Germline trimming cut 5 bases from V and 2 bases from J; bases unmatched to any gene: 9.

The rearrangement uses TRBV14 and TRBJ1-2; a weak D match, TRBD1 (6 bases). The CDR3 has 12 residues. Trimming pared 6 bases from V and 4 bases from J, leaving 9 bases between. CDR1 and CDR2 from the germline V gene are SGHDN and FVKESK. The CDR3 reads CASSRQVYGYTF. The CDR3 DNA sequence: TGTGCCAGCAGTCGACAGGTCTATGGCTACACCTTC.

The chain couples TRBV6-2 or TRBV6-3 to TRBJ1-2; D not resolved. Germline V CDR1 and CDR2: MNHEY, SVGEGT. Deletions cut 2 bases from V and 7 bases from J, with 11 bases between. The CDR3 length is 13 residues. This CDR3 is CASSYRSIRGYTF. CDR3 nucleotide sequence: TGTGCCAGCAGTTACCGGAGCATTCGTGGCTACACCTTC.

This rearrangement joins TRBV3-1 (or the pseudogene TRBV3-2) to TRBJ1-2; 8 bases line up with TRBD1. Germline V gene data show CDR1 as LGHDT and CDR2 as YNNKEL (reference sequence). The J segment lost 4 bases and the V segment lost 4 bases, leaving 8 bases of the junction unmatched. The CDR3 has 15 amino acids. The CDR3 nucleotides read TGTGCCAGCAGCCTAGACAGGGGAAGCGTCTATGGCTACACCTTC. Amino acids: CASSLDRGSVYGYTF.

The V gene is TRBV12-3 or TRBV12-4, the J gene TRBJ2-7; a weak D match, TRBD1 (5 bases). The CDR3 runs to 13 residues. V was trimmed by 5 bases and J by 3 bases, leaving 11 bases between them. Written as DNA, the CDR3 is TGTGCCAGCAGTACAGGCGGATACTACGAGCAGTACTTC. This gives the protein CASSTGGYYEQYF.

The chain couples TRBV7-9 to TRBJ2-5, with 8 bases matching TRBD1. The germline CDR1 and CDR2 sequences are SEHNR and FQNEAQ (reference sequence). The CDR3 consists of 16 residues. J lost 2 bases, V lost 5 bases, and 10 bases had no gene match. This chain's CDR3 is CASSTWGQDRQETQYF. The CDR3 DNA is TGTGCCAGCAGCACCTGGGGACAGGACCGTCAAGAGACCCAGTACTTC.

V usage is TRBV9 and J usage is TRBJ2-3; 7 bases line up with TRBD2. Germline CDR1 reads SGDLS; CDR2 reads YYNGEE. Trimming at V came to 0 bases and at J to 0 bases, leaving 7 bases not matched to a gene. This CDR3 comprises 17 residues. Written as DNA, the CDR3 is TGTGCCAGCAGCGTAGACGTGGGGGGGTCTAGCACAGATACGCAGTATTTT. This codes for CASSVDVGGSSTDTQYF.